The rows below give T cell receptor beta chains drawn from one sample of a study of somatic mutations in cytotoxic T cells in rheumatoid arthritis. Libraries were prepared by immunoSEQ multiplex PCR; TCRdb keeps only in-frame clonotypes and omits some of them. The profile covers several thousand clones, with around 75% appearing a single time and approximately 14% taken by the ten largest. Sequenced material: CD8+ T cells sorted from blood. Source of these receptors: an adult with rheumatoid arthritis. Both conserved end residues are part of each CDR3. D genes are given only for firm matches. Expanded clones are given a class, and other clones once, few, many or no size at all.

clone size | J gene | V gene | D gene | CDR3 protein | CDR3 DNA
- | TRBJ2-3 | TRBV29-1 | - | CSVEVQGSAQYF | TGCAGCGTTGAAGTGCAGGGATCCGCGCAGTATTTT
few | TRBJ2-5 | TRBV5-6 | TRBD1 | CASSGGQEKTQYF | TGTGCCAGCAGCGGTGGACAGGAGAAGACCCAGTACTTC
- | TRBJ2-3 | TRBV6-4 | TRBD2 | CASNPSGGATDTQYF | TGTGCCAGCAACCCCAGCGGGGGGGCAACAGATACGCAGTATTTT
few | TRBJ2-7 | TRBV19 | TRBD1 | CASSYETGEGNEQYF | TGTGCCAGTAGTTATGAGACAGGGGAAGGAAACGAGCAGTACTTC
- | TRBJ2-7 | TRBV11-1 | - | CASSLDVGVRYEQYF | TGTGCCAGCAGCTTAGATGTGGGAGTCCGCTACGAGCAGTACTTC
- | TRBJ2-1 | TRBV29-1 | - | CSVEDNRDEQFF | TGCAGCGTTGAAGATAACCGGGATGAGCAGTTCTTC
- | TRBJ1-5 | TRBV13 | - | CASSLGTGGLQHF | TGTGCCAGCAGCTTGGGGACCGGGGGCCTTCAGCATTTT
- | TRBJ2-1 | TRBV7-2 | TRBD2 | CASSLLLAGGREQFF | TGTGCCAGCAGCCTCCTCCTAGCGGGGGGGCGGGAGCAGTTCTTC
- | TRBJ1-2 | TRBV7-9 | - | CASSQSQVYGYTF | TGTGCCAGCAGCCAATCACAGGTATATGGCTACACCTTC
- | TRBJ2-5 | TRBV10-3 | - | CAISGTERETQYF | TGTGCCATCAGTGGGACAGAGAGAGAGACCCAGTACTTC
- | TRBJ1-4 | TRBV4-1 | - | CASSQEAVGEKLFF | TGCGCCAGCAGCCAAGAGGCGGTTGGGGAAAAACTGTTTTTT
- | TRBJ1-2 | TRBV28 | - | CASRPTGNYGYTF | TGTGCCAGCAGGCCCACAGGGAACTATGGCTACACCTTC
few | TRBJ2-7 | TRBV7-6 | - | CASINSISYEQYF | TGTGCCAGCATCAACAGCATCTCCTACGAGCAGTACTTC
once | TRBJ2-2 | TRBV6-1 | TRBD2 | CASSGLAGGPEELFF | TGTGCCAGCAGTGGACTAGCGGGGGGGCCTGAGGAGCTGTTTTTT
hyperexpanded | TRBJ2-5 | TRBV5-6 | - | CASSLKGVETQYF | TGTGCCAGCAGCTTGAAAGGGGTCGAGACCCAGTACTTC
- | TRBJ1-2 | TRBV28 | - | CASSLLGDTNYGYTF | TGTGCCAGCAGTTTATTGGGGGATACTAACTATGGCTACACCTTC
- | TRBJ2-7 | TRBV25-1 | - | CAARSGSSYEQYF | TGTGCCGCACGTAGCGGTAGCTCCTACGAGCAGTACTTC
few | TRBJ2-7 | TRBV4-2 | - | CASSQDTGSGSYEQYF | TGTGCCAGCAGCCAAGATACCGGTTCAGGAAGCTACGAGCAGTACTTC
few | TRBJ1-2 | TRBV19 | TRBD1 | CASSITDRGRGYYGYTF | TGTGCCAGTAGTATAACGGACAGGGGGCGCGGCTACTATGGCTACACCTTC
- | TRBJ2-7 | TRBV14 | - | CASSQDWLGLYEQYF | TGTGCCAGCAGCCAAGATTGGCTAGGCCTATACGAGCAGTACTTC
few | TRBJ1-1 | TRBV6-4 | - | CASSDRVNTEAFF | TGTGCCAGCAGTGACCGAGTGAACACTGAAGCTTTCTTT
- | TRBJ2-5 | TRBV11-2 | TRBD2 | CASSPGGPYQETQYF | TGTGCCAGCAGCCCGGGGGGGCCCTACCAAGAGACCCAGTACTTC
- | TRBJ1-1 | TRBV6-5 | - | CASSYQSNTEAFF | TGTGCCAGCAGTTACCAGAGCAACACTGAAGCTTTCTTT
- | TRBJ2-1 | TRBV5-1 | - | CASSLGLAGNSYNEQFF | TGCGCCAGCAGCTTGGGTCTTGCAGGGAATTCCTACAATGAGCAGTTCTTC
- | TRBJ1-4 | TRBV4-1 | - | CASRREQANEKLFF | TGCGCCAGCAGAAGGGAGCAGGCTAATGAAAAACTGTTTTTT
- | TRBJ1-1 | TRBV19 | TRBD1 | CASTSGGGNTEAFF | TGTGCCAGTACCTCAGGGGGAGGGAACACTGAAGCTTTCTTT
once | TRBJ2-3 | TRBV13 | TRBD2 | CASSGTSGGRGTDTQYF | TGTGCCAGCAGTGGGACTAGCGGGGGCCGGGGGACAGATACGCAGTATTTT
once | TRBJ1-1 | TRBV7-6 | - | CASSFTTGMNTEAFF | TGTGCCAGCAGCTTTACAACAGGAATGAACACTGAAGCTTTCTTT